The 11 T cell receptor beta chains listed next were all sequenced from one sample in a study of blood T cell repertoires in COVID-19. Produced via immunoSEQ multiplex PCR; TCRdb's table is partial and in-frame only. The sample contains 45,000 to 55,000 clones, 70% to 90% of which appear only once. The sample was peripheral blood. The receptor source for this set is a human donor in a cohort sampled during active COVID-19.

This clone has a single count. The CDR3 DNA reads TGTGCCAGCTCACCAGGACAGGGAGTAGACTATGGCTACACCTTC. It yields the protein CASSPGQGVDYGYTF. V and J are TRBV18 and TRBJ1-2; TRBD1 matches 8 bases. Germline CDR1 KGHSH, CDR2 LQKENI. V gave up 2 bases and J gave up 3 bases; unmatched junction bases: 5. This CDR3 comprises 15 residues.

This clone was counted a few times. Written as DNA, the CDR3 is TGTGCCAGCAGCTCCGGACAGACTGGAAACACCATATATTTT. Its translation is CASSSGQTGNTIYF. V gene TRBV7-6 combines with J gene TRBJ1-3, with D possibly TRBD1 on 6 matching bases. Germline V gene data show CDR1 as SGHVS and CDR2 as FNYEAQ. CDR3 length equals 14 residues. The V gene lost 4 bases and the J gene lost 2 bases, with 9 bases spanning the gap.

This chain joins TRBV4-3 and TRBJ2-1, with D tentatively TRBD2 (5 bases). Germline V gene data show CDR1 as LGHNA and CDR2 as YSLEER. The length of the CDR3 is 15 residues. The V and J ends lost 0 bases and 6 bases respectively, with 12 bases between them. CDR3 DNA: TGCGCCAGCAGCCAAGATCCGCGGGCTACCAATGAGCAGTTCTTC. This sequence encodes CASSQDPRATNEQFF.

This clone was recorded once. The V gene is TRBV24-1, the J gene TRBJ2-3; 9 nucleotides line up with TRBD1. This CDR3 contains 16 residues. V lost 6 bases, J lost 4 bases, and 10 bases stayed unmatched. The germline CDR1 and CDR2 sequences are KGHDR and SFDVKD. CDR3 in amino acids: CATSRRETGGADTQYF. DNA of the CDR3: TGTGCCACCAGTCGGCGCGAGACAGGGGGTGCAGATACGCAGTATTTT.

This chain connects TRBV6-4 to TRBJ1-2; 7 positions agree with TRBD1. The CDR3 runs to 15 residues. CDR1 and CDR2 (germline): MRHNA, SNTAGT. With 6 bases clipped from V and 6 bases from J, the junction kept 13 bases outside the gene matches. CDR3 in amino acids: CASSASEQGLDGYTF. The CDR3 DNA reads as TGTGCCAGCAGCGCGTCTGAACAGGGGTTAGATGGCTACACCTTC.

The rearrangement joins TRBV7-3 to TRBJ2-1; tentatively, D is TRBD2 (5 bases). There are 15 residues in the CDR3. Germline lookup yields CDR1 SGHTA and CDR2 FQGTGA. Trimming removed 5 bases from V and 5 bases from J, with 16 bases in between. The CDR3 DNA reads TGTGCCAGCAGCCGCGATACGGGGTCCCACAATGAGCAGTTCTTC. This translates into CASSRDTGSHNEQFF.

The V gene is TRBV10-2, the J gene TRBJ1-1; possibly TRBD1 for D (6 bases). Deletions cut 1 base from V and 5 bases from J, with 11 bases between. Germline V lookup: CDR1 WSHSY, CDR2 SAAADI. The CDR3 has 14 amino acids. CDR3 sequence: CASSELGARTEAFF. CDR3 coding DNA: TGCGCCAGCAGTGAGTTGGGGGCGCGAACTGAAGCTTTCTTT.

This clone was seen once. The rearrangement uses TRBV4-1 and TRBJ2-1; 8 nucleotides line up with TRBD2. In germline, CDR1 is MGHRA, CDR2 YSYEKL. V dropped 1 base and J dropped 5; count of bases not matched to a gene: 7. The length of the CDR3 is 16 residues. The CDR3 region has the DNA TGCGCCAGCAGCCAAGTGGGCGGGGGGAAGAACAATGAGCAGTTCTTC. As protein: CASSQVGGGKNNEQFF.

For the CDR3, the DNA is TGTGCCAGCAGCGATAGGGGTGCCGGGGAGCTGTTTTTT. As protein: CASSDRGAGELFF. J is TRBJ2-2 and V is TRBV27; tentatively, D is TRBD1 (5 bases). Trimming removed 6 bases at V and 6 bases at J, with 11 bases between. The CDR3 runs 13 residues. Per germline, CDR1 MNHEY and CDR2 SMNVEV (reference sequence).

This sequence joins TRBV6-2 or TRBV6-3 and TRBJ2-7; possible D gene TRBD2, 5 bases. The CDR3 is 17 amino acids. Trimming cost V 0 bases and J 4 bases, with 19 bases left between them. CDR1 and CDR2 from the germline V gene are MNHEY and SVGEGT. The CDR3 sequence is CASSYSVRHRGSYEQYF. In DNA, the CDR3 is TGTGCCAGCAGTTACTCAGTTCGACACCGAGGGTCATACGAGCAGTACTTC.

The chain recombines TRBV9 with TRBJ1-3, with D perhaps matching TRBD1 (5 bases). The V end lost 7 bases, the J end lost 4 bases, and 12 bases lay between the germline ends. The CDR3 runs to 13 residues. The germline gives CDR1 SGDLS, CDR2 YYNGEE. The CDR3 DNA reads TGTGCCAGCTCAGGGATGAGAGGAAACACCATATATTTT. The encoded protein is CASSGMRGNTIYF.